This T cell receptor beta chain was identified in a study of beta chain features in type 1 diabetes. V lost 4 bases to trimming and J lost 1 base; unmatched junction nucleotides: 11. Germline CDR1 and CDR2: KGHSH and LQKENI. The length of the CDR3 is 18 residues. cDNA synthesis used the whole RNA isolate, giving expressed TCRB sequences. Profiled with immunoSEQ multiplex PCR; TCRdb holds only in-frame clones, not every one. The sample contains some 140,000 clones, 9.2% of which appear only once. The chain couples TRBV18 to TRBJ2-2, with TRBD1 matching 8 bases. The receptor's source is a man between 18 and 29 years old in good health. Sequencing was performed on central memory CD4+ T cells from blood. Here the CDR3 reads CASSQQRPGTGNTGELFF. The DNA for the CDR3 is TGTGCCAGCTCACAGCAACGCCCCGGGACAGGGAACACCGGGGAGCTGTTTTTT.